Listed here are 27 T cell receptor beta chains from one sample, sequenced in a study of early T cells in non-severe SARS-CoV-2 infection (dated by TCRdb to the early 2020s). The library was obtained by 5' RACE. The instrument was a NextSeq 500. TCRdb reran the public reads through fastp at Q25 and MiXCR, keeping productive beta chains. One record per CDR3 amino acid sequence lists the most common genes and DNA. The sample data list approximately 56,000 distinct CDR3 sequences, and about 10% of these were observed just once. The top ten hold 6.5% of the sample. The source material was whole blood. These receptor sequences come from an adult who was a healthcare worker with PCR-confirmed SARS-CoV-2 infection or an uninfected control (not recorded which).

As regards this clonotype: A read error may account for a junction end that differs from germline. CDR3 nucleotides: TGCGCCAGCCTTAATTTAGCGGGAGGGCAGCTGTTTTTT. Translating gives CASLNLAGGQLFF. The V gene is TRBV3-1, the J gene TRBJ2-2; 11 bases map to TRBD2. This CDR3 spans 13 amino acids. Germline assignment: CDR1 LGHDT and CDR2 YNNKEL (reference sequence).

This clonotype has at least ten counts. J is TRBJ1-4 and V is TRBV5-1; D perhaps matches TRBD1 (6 bases). CDR1 and CDR2 (germline): SGHRS, YFSETQ. The length of the CDR3 is 15 residues. The germline V and J ends were trimmed by 4 bases and 1 base, with 11 bases remaining between them. In DNA, the CDR3 is TGCGCCAGCAGCGAAACAGGGCGAACTAATGAAAAACTGTTTTTT. It yields the protein CASSETGRTNEKLFF.

The chain links TRBV20-1 to TRBJ1-1; D might be TRBD1 (5 bases). Germline CDR1 is DFQATT and CDR2 is SNEGSKA (reference sequence). The CDR3 has 13 residues. In DNA, the CDR3 is TGCAGGCAACCGGGACTAGGAGGGACTGAAGCTTTCTTT. Translated, it gives CRQPGLGGTEAFF.

This clonotype was observed a few times. The rearrangement joins TRBV12-3 or TRBV12-4 to TRBJ2-7; 11 nucleotides line up with TRBD2. V lost 6 bases, J lost 2 bases, and 3 bases stayed unmatched. The CDR3 loop spans 14 amino acids. The DNA for the CDR3 is TGTGCCAGCAGCGGGACTAGCGGCCCCTACGAGCAGTACTTC. It translates to CASSGTSGPYEQYF.

This clonotype was seen at least ten times. The chain is built from TRBV11-2 and TRBJ1-2; perhaps TRBD1 as D (5 bases). CDR3 length equals 13 residues. CDR1 and CDR2 from the germline V gene are SGHAT and FQNNGV. V gave up 10 bases and J gave up 3 bases, with 15 bases separating them. The CDR3 loop reads CATRSSGHYGYTF. The CDR3 DNA reads as TGTGCCACCAGAAGTTCGGGGCACTATGGCTACACCTTC.

In its sample, this clonotype was seen once. V usage is TRBV7-2 and J usage is TRBJ2-5; D possibly corresponds to TRBD2 (5 bases). The CDR3 runs to 13 residues. Trimming stripped 5 bases from V and 4 bases from J, with 11 bases between. Per germline, CDR1 SGHTA and CDR2 FQGNSA. The CDR3, as DNA: TGTGCCAGCAGCCCGACTACCGGAGAGACCCAGTACTTC. Translated: CASSPTTGETQYF.

This clonotype was found many times. This chain joins TRBV7-8 and TRBJ1-1; weak D call: TRBD1 (6 bases). V was cut by 5 bases and J by 1 base, with 11 bases left in between. CDR3 size: 14 residues. Germline CDR1 is SGHVS and CDR2 is FQNEAQ. The DNA of the CDR3 is TGTGCCAGCAGCACACAGGGAAGGAACACTGAAGCTTTCTTT. It is translated as CASSTQGRNTEAFF.

The table lists this clonotype with a few counts. The V call is TRBV7-9, the J call TRBJ1-5, with D perhaps TRBD1 (5 bases). Germline CDR1 SEHNR, CDR2 FQNEAQ (reference sequence). This CDR3 contains 14 residues. Trimming removed 5 bases at V and 1 base at J, with 9 bases between. DNA for the CDR3: TGTGCCAGCAGCCGCCGGGACAGCAATCAGCCCCAGCATTTT. Protein: CASSRRDSNQPQHF.

The chain couples TRBV7-3 to TRBJ2-7, with D possibly being TRBD2 (6 bases). The germline V gene has CDR1 SGHTA and CDR2 FQGTGA. The CDR3 totals 14 residues. V was shortened by 2 bases and J by 0 bases, with 8 bases between the two germline ends. The CDR3 loop is CASSLDGSSYEQYF. CDR3 in DNA: TGTGCCAGCAGCTTAGACGGGAGCTCCTACGAGCAGTACTTC.

This clonotype has ten or more counts. V and J are TRBV4-3 and TRBJ2-7; possibly TRBD1 for D (6 bases). Germline values: CDR1 LGHNA, CDR2 YSLEER. This CDR3 has 14 amino acids. V was cut by 3 bases and J by 9 bases, with 18 bases left in between. CDR3 protein: CASSHDRPVRWQYF. Written as DNA, the CDR3 is TGCGCCAGCAGCCACGACAGGCCGGTCAGGTGGCAGTACTTC.

This clonotype appeared a few times. This chain links TRBV10-3 with TRBJ2-3; weak D call: TRBD1 (6 bases). The CDR3 is 16 amino acids. V gave up 10 bases and J gave up 0 bases, with 20 bases separating them. CDR1 ENHRY and CDR2 SYGVKD come from the germline V gene. In DNA form, the CDR3 reads TGTGCCACTTCGGATCACAGGGTGCTTAGCACAGATACGCAGTATTTT. It translates to CATSDHRVLSTDTQYF.

This chain links TRBV11-2 with TRBJ2-5; possibly TRBD2 for D (6 bases). The V and J ends lost 2 bases and 5 bases respectively, with 12 bases between them. The CDR3 consists of 14 residues. Per germline, CDR1 SGHAT and CDR2 FQNNGV. The CDR3 nucleotides read TGTGCCAGCAGCTTAAGACTAGTCGACGAGACCCAGTACTTC. Amino acid sequence: CASSLRLVDETQYF.

This clonotype turned up a few times. The V and J genes are TRBV10-3 and TRBJ2-1, with 10 bases fitting TRBD1. J gave up 4 bases and V 6 bases, and 3 bases lay outside the gene matches. The V gene's germline CDR1 is ENHRY and CDR2 SYGVKD. The length of the CDR3 is 14 residues. The CDR3 is CAIRGTGEYNEQFF. CDR3 DNA: TGTGCCATCAGGGGGACAGGGGAATACAATGAGCAGTTCTTC.

This clonotype came up many times. J is TRBJ1-5 and V is TRBV6-1; maybe TRBD1 (6 bases). Trimming left V 3 bases short and J 6 bases short, with 9 bases between. CDR3 length equals 13 residues. Germline V lookup: CDR1 MNHNS, CDR2 SASEGT. The DNA for the CDR3 is TGTGCCAGCAGTGATGGGACATTTCAGCCCCAGCATTTT. Amino acid sequence: CASSDGTFQPQHF.

In this sample, this clonotype turned up many times. This chain connects TRBV6-2 or TRBV6-3 to TRBJ2-3; 14 nucleotides match TRBD2. CDR3 size: 16 residues. CDR1 and CDR2 (germline): MNHEY, SVGEGT. After removal of 7 bases from V and 8 bases from J, the junction contained 11 bases not matched to a gene. CDR3 sequence (DNA): TGTGCCAGCATCTCGGAGAACGGACTAGCGGGGGGTACGCAGTATTTT. Protein sequence: CASISENGLAGGTQYF.

The table lists this clonotype with a few counts. The chain links TRBV3-1 to TRBJ2-7, with D perhaps matching TRBD1 (6 bases). V was shortened by 5 bases and J by 5 bases, with 22 bases between the two germline ends. The germline V gene encodes CDR1 LGHDT and CDR2 YNNKEL (reference sequence). This CDR3 is 16 amino acids long. DNA for the CDR3: TGTGCCAGCAGCTCCCGGGACATAGCCGGTTTACACGAGCAGTACTTC. Its translation: CASSSRDIAGLHEQYF.

This clonotype was observed a few times. V usage is TRBV30 and J usage is TRBJ2-7; a possible D gene is TRBD2 (5 bases). From germline, CDR1 is GTSNPN and CDR2 SVGIG (reference sequence). The CDR3 contains 15 residues. V lost 2 bases to trimming and J lost 0 bases, with 14 bases between them. The CDR3: CAWSRGYSISYEQYF. In DNA form, the CDR3 reads TGTGCCTGGAGTCGAGGGTATTCCATCTCCTACGAGCAGTACTTC.

This clonotype was counted ten times or more. V is TRBV21-1 and J is TRBJ1-3; TRBD1 was called by the table and not checked on the DNA. TRBV21-1 is a pseudogene locus. The CDR3 has 16 amino acids. CDR3 coding DNA: TGTGCCAGCAGCATGACAGGGGTCCTCTCTGGAAACACCATATATTTT. Its protein is CASSMTGVLSGNTIYF.

The chain carries TRBV5-1 and TRBJ2-2, with 7 positions matching TRBD1. Per the germline V gene, CDR1 is SGHRS and CDR2 is YFSETQ. The CDR3 spans 15 residues. The junction had 7 bases not matched to a gene; V was cut back by 3 bases and J by 5 bases. The CDR3 DNA sequence: TGCGCCAGCAGCTCACAGGGGTCCCAGACCGGGGAGCTGTTTTTT. It specifies CASSSQGSQTGELFF.

This clonotype has at least ten counts. CDR3 sequence (DNA): TGTGCCAGCAGCTTGGAGCTAGCGGGAGCTTACGAGCAGTACTTC. Its translation: CASSLELAGAYEQYF. The chain is built from TRBV5-4 and TRBJ2-7; TRBD2 matches 10 bases. Trimming cost V 0 bases and J 4 bases; bases outside gene matches: 4. The CDR3 length is 15 residues. Germline V gene lookup returns CDR1 SGHNT and CDR2 YYREEE (reference sequence).

In DNA form, the CDR3 reads TGTGCCAGCAGTCCTAGCGGGACGTCATGGGATACGCAGTATTTT. Its protein is CASSPSGTSWDTQYF. The rearrangement uses TRBV6-2 or TRBV6-3 and TRBJ2-3, with 9 bases fitting TRBD2. V was clipped by 5 bases and J by 6 bases; unmatched bases: 9. Per the germline V gene, CDR1 is MNHEY and CDR2 is SVGEGT. CDR3 length equals 15 residues.

This clonotype has just a few counts. The chain combines TRBV30 with TRBJ2-5; either TRBD1 or TRBD2 may supply D (6 bases each). V gave up 3 bases and J gave up 4 bases, with 12 bases separating them. The CDR3 extends over 13 amino acids. CDR1 is GTSNPN and CDR2 is SVGIG in the germline V gene (reference sequence). CDR3 loop: CAWRRLGGETQYF. CDR3 bases: TGTGCCTGGAGGAGACTAGGGGGAGAGACCCAGTACTTC.

This clonotype was seen at least ten times. V gene TRBV2 combines with J gene TRBJ2-3; 8 nucleotides match TRBD2. Germline CDR1 reads SNHLY; CDR2 reads FYNNEI. V shed 6 bases and J 2 bases; nucleotides not matched to a gene: 10. The CDR3 has 16 residues. CDR3 region: CASSPGLGGATDTQYF. CDR3 coding DNA: TGTGCCAGCAGCCCGGGACTAGGTGGGGCCACAGATACGCAGTATTTT. The full variable domain, in which reference TRBV2 and TRBJ2-3 provide the parts outside the CDR3, is EPEVTQTPSHQVTQMGQEVILRCVPISNHLYFYWYRQILGQKVEFLVSFYNNEISEKSEIFDDQFSVERPDGSNFTLKIRSTKLEDSAMYFCASSPGLGGATDTQYFGPGTRLTVL.

The V gene is TRBV10-3, the J gene TRBJ1-5, with TRBD1 matching over 7 bases. After removal of 7 bases from V and 0 bases from J, the junction contained 12 bases not matched to a gene. Per the germline V gene, CDR1 is ENHRY and CDR2 is SYGVKD. CDR3 length: 17 amino acids. In nucleotides, the CDR3 is TGTGCCATCACTCCTTTAAGGGGGCTCACTAGCAATCAGCCCCAGCATTTT. Translated: CAITPLRGLTSNQPQHF.

This clonotype was observed many times. The rearrangement links TRBV12-5 to TRBJ1-1, with D unresolved. CDR1 is LGHNT and CDR2 is FRNRAP in the germline V gene. The V and J ends lost 2 bases and 2 bases respectively, with 0 bases between them. CDR3 length: 11 residues. CDR3 bases: TGTGCTAGTGGTTTGAACACTGAAGCTTTCTTT. Encoded protein: CASGLNTEAFF.

In its sample, this clonotype was seen many times. This chain uses TRBV7-9 with TRBJ2-5; D remains ambiguous. The CDR3 contains 15 residues. The V gene lost 2 bases and the J gene lost 3 bases, with 13 bases spanning the gap. Germline CDR1 SEHNR, CDR2 FQNEAQ (reference sequence). The CDR3 nucleotides are TGTGCCAGCAGCTTAAACACTCTGGTGGAAGAGACCCAGTACTTC. It is translated as CASSLNTLVEETQYF.

This clonotype has ten or more counts. This chain joins TRBV4-2 and TRBJ2-1; 9 bases match TRBD2. Germline trimming cut 6 bases from V and 2 bases from J; bases unmatched to any gene: 5. Germline lookup yields CDR1 LGHNA and CDR2 YNFKEQ. CDR3 length equals 15 residues. The CDR3 is CASSRTSEPYNEQFF. The CDR3 DNA follows: TGTGCCAGCAGTCGGACTAGCGAGCCCTACAATGAGCAGTTCTTC.